This T cell receptor (beta chain) was observed in a study of PD-1 blockade in classical Hodgkin lymphoma (TCRdb year 2020). Describing the broader study: Nivolumab dosing was 3 mg/kg intravenously every 2 weeks, continuing until either disease progression or unacceptable toxicity. A peripheral blood immune signature of response to PD-1 blockade in classical Hodgkin lymphoma was defined using TCR beta sequencing and CyTOF. General conclusions and limits of the study: Trial patients achieving complete response had baseline diversity similar to newly diagnosed patients, whereas partial responders and progressors had significantly lower diversity. By C4D1, a significant rise was seen in CD4+ TCR diversity but not in CD8+ TCR diversity (p=0.0027 vs p=0.16), and the rise was most apparent among complete responders (p=0.02). The study was restricted to a single clinical trial cohort, and the causes of repertoire differences, possibly disease activity or prior therapy, were left undefined. Baseline TCR diversity was reported to be lower in newly diagnosed patients than in healthy donors and to be lower still in relapsed/refractory patients. Lower diversity was observed in patients in whom nivolumab was started less than 1 year after ASCT, and these patients were excluded from later analyses so that confounding by immune reconstitution would be avoided.

Genomic DNA was isolated using the Qiagen DNeasy kit from unsorted PBMCs as well as from negatively selected CD4+ and CD8+ fractions. TCR beta CDR3 regions were amplified by immunoSEQ multiplex PCR using primers annealing to V and J segments. A synthetic immune receptor repertoire was used to minimize amplification bias, and any residual bias was removed computationally once sequencing was done. In the paper's pipeline: Repertoire diversity was quantified as the Shannon entropy index using custom Python scripts. The unsorted, CD4+ and CD8+ repertoires were each analyzed separately, with the exception of combined analyses, where CD4+ and CD8+ sequences were merged in silico. A clone was considered expanded if an increase in frequency of at least 2-fold after treatment relative to C1D1 was found, and a pseudocount of 0.5 was applied to clones undetected at baseline. Clones with 0 or 1 copy at C1D1 were classified as singleton clones, and clones with 2 or more copies were classified as non-singleton clones. Clones expanded in unsorted samples were labelled as CD4+, CD8+ or unknown by matching protein sequences in sorted samples from the same patient. Wilcoxon tests were applied to paired samples to test diversity changes from C1D1 to C4D1. Imported from immuneACCESS, the table was reduced by TCRdb to in-frame sequences with V and J called. These copies leave out some clones; in studies compared against another copy, an unresolved V gene accounts for under half, and the cause of the remainder is not known. The V and J calls and clone size come from that table; D and trimming were worked out from the DNA. A total of tens of thousands of clones appear in this sample, around 88% of them only once. Of the sample, roughly 7.7% falls within the top ten clones.

The time point label on this specimen signifies: cycle 2 day 1 (C2D1) of nivolumab. Every trial patient had relapsed after autologous stem cell transplantation, and cohorts A, B and C differed in prior brentuximab vedotin exposure. A total of over 55 patients with relapsed/refractory classical Hodgkin lymphoma made up the trial cohort, and each patient's best overall response was complete response, partial response or progressive disease. In the multi-cohort phase II CheckMate 205 trial, trial patients received single-agent nivolumab. An independent review committee assessed best overall response by applying the 2007 International Working Group response criteria. PBMCs from the trial were collected at three points: immediately before nivolumab initiation (C1D1), and during therapy at cycle 2 day 1 and cycle 4 day 1. Peripheral blood was collected in 8 mL Vacutainer Cell Preparation Tubes, from which PBMCs were isolated by centrifugation and then cryopreserved.

Concerning this clone: It has no known antigen specificity. One base away there is no much larger clone; base qualities are not given.

The CDR3 runs 16 residues from the cysteine to the phenylalanine. Only CDR3 DNA is held: 48 bases, read in frame from base 1. V and J are trimmed by 7 bases and 3 bases, and the gene matches miss 11 bases of the junction. CDR1 and CDR2 are read off the germline V gene (reference sequence) as MNHNY and SVGAGI. The clonotype originates from a human donor with classical Hodgkin lymphoma. The chain is made from TRBV6-6 and TRBJ2-7, and 11 junctional nucleotides match TRBD1. Sequences were derived from peripheral blood mononuclear cells (PBMCs), sampled before the second cycle of nivolumab. The CDR3 has the sequence CASNFPPGQGGYEQYF. The DNA sequence follows: TGTGCCAGCAACTTCCCCCCGGGACAGGGGGGCTACGAGCAGTACTTC.